This T cell receptor (beta chain) was documented in a study of T cell responses to AZD1222 COVID-19 vaccine. Broader study findings: Recipients of two AZD1222 doses showed rising Spike-specific TCR breadth and depth. Donors were mostly white British, more females; clonal diversity possibly underestimated. As reported, nearly half of all spike-specific TCRs target variant regions that are unmutated.

As to this clone: No antigen is known for it.

TCRdb's table, derived via immunoSEQ multiplex PCR, lists solely in-frame clones and lacks some. The table records about 83,000 clones, around 89% of them present only once. The CDR3 covers 13 residues. Germline V gene lookup returns CDR1 MNHEY and CDR2 SVGEGT. The ends were cut back, 2 bases at V and 4 bases at J, with 8 bases in the middle. V usage is TRBV6-2 or TRBV6-3 and J usage is TRBJ1-2; D not resolved. The material was peripheral blood, obtained on day 0 of MenACWY control vaccination. This sequence was found in an adult in good health. The CDR3 loop reads CASSYAAGYGYTF. The CDR3 bases are TGTGCCAGCAGTTACGCAGCGGGCTATGGCTACACCTTC.